This T cell receptor beta chain was retrieved from a study of cytomegalovirus exposure and HLA in healthy donors (dated by TCRdb to about 2017). Looking at the study overall: In an earlier analysis of fewer than 750 of the donors, about 260 Gb of sequence data and 95 million to 130 million unique TCR beta sequences from about 179 million T cells were reported. To predict cytomegalovirus infection status, the study combined high-throughput TCR immunosequencing, statistical association of individual TCRs with disease status, and machine learning. All discovery cohort repertoires had been generated using a single sequencing platform. In an earlier analysis of 550 to 700 of the donors, high-throughput TCR beta sequencing was used to judge whether each TCR beta V gene segment behaved as functional or pseudogenic. Class I and class II HLA loci were covered by the typing at four-digit resolution. A separate validation cohort of approximately 120 different subjects was used in addition to the approximately 640-subject first cohort. Donor age, sex, ethnicity and CMV serostatus were collected together with the repertoire data. The study profiled the T cell repertoires of 666 subjects by immunosequencing and related them to cytomegalovirus serostatus. In a later analysis, previously published TCR beta repertoires from 666 donors were re-analyzed and high-resolution HLA genotyping was added so that TCR occurrence patterns could be studied. Typing coverage differed by locus: A, B, C, DRB1 and DQB1 were typed in roughly 629-630 donors, DQA1 in around 500, DPA1 in some 600, and DPB1 in roughly 470. A later genetic analysis used genome-wide SNP genotypes for about 65% of the 666 donors, treating that subset as a discovery cohort. The study was designed to test whether signatures of past pathogen exposure could be identified by cataloging public T cell receptors. Several DR-DQ haplotypes were handled as single units for association and clustering because linkage in the cohort was strong. Rather than using new phenotypic data, the later analysis identified candidate immune exposures from TCR beta sequences and from how often those sequences occurred across donors. Across some 400 genotyped donors of the cohort, an average of about 200,000 unique TCR beta nucleotide sequences per donor were sequenced, and around 20% of those sequences were non-productive. About 330 gigabases of sequencing data and roughly 80 million unique TCR sequences made up an early release that covered several hundred HLA-typed donors. Of the 300 to 400 genotyped donors, about 80% fell in the genetic ancestry cluster associated with self-reported Caucasian donors. Paper-wide results and their limitations: The cohort was sequenced for TCR beta chains only, and without alpha or paired-chain data the features that could be detected were limited. The presence/absence analyses assumed that sequencing depth was roughly uniform across donors, and that assumption may not be true. A later analysis found that TCR association rates varied across HLA loci, with DRB1 alleles showing the most associated TCRs and HLA-C alleles the fewest. A further reported finding was that TCR beta sequences accurately predicted the HLA-A and HLA-B alleles for most subjects in the first cohort. HLA typing was unavailable for some donors at each locus, so association tests used only the typed subset. Linkage disequilibrium might explain the correlated functional status among segregating V segments, but an unknown experimental factor could not be ruled out. A total of 150 or so TCR beta chains were listed by the study as associated with cytomegalovirus. In a later analysis, HLA-associated TCR beta chains were found to be more clonally expanded and to have lower generation probabilities than equally common non-associated chains. An association between a missense DCLRE1C variant and V-gene and J-gene trimming of TCR beta chains was found in a later genetic analysis and replicated in an independent cohort. In both the original and validation cohorts, the classifier was reported to diagnose cytomegalovirus status with high specificity and sensitivity. A cluster of highly shared sequence variants was judged likely to represent a technical artifact of the sequencing pipeline. A later analysis found that most CMV-associated TCR beta chains appeared HLA-restricted, with HLA associations seemingly driven largely by CMV exposure. Because counts were too low, roughly 17 rarely observed V segments, including chromosome 9 orphons, were left out of the earlier analysis of a few hundred of the donors. CMV serostatus was the only immune exposure information available for the cohort. The authors suggested that the approach could potentially be extended to other disease states and immunological phenotypes. When HLA alleles, especially DR and DQ, strongly co-occurred, attributing TCR associations to individual alleles was difficult. While some public TCRs were present in many individuals, most TCR sequences turned up only very rarely across donors. In an earlier analysis of roughly 500 of the donors, most TCR beta V segments appeared in productive rearrangements about 87% or about 30% of the time, broadly matching IMGT annotations. Some IMGT-functional V segments, including TRBV6-2 and TRBV6-3, could not be distinguished by the 87-base-pair reads and were therefore excluded. According to a later genetic analysis, donors in an Asian-associated ancestry cluster had fewer N-insertions in productive TCRs than the roughly 700-donor mean. In a later analysis, some 17,000 TCR beta sequences were associated with specific HLA alleles at a false discovery rate of 0.05. In a later analysis, several top co-occurrence clusters were reported to appear linked to parvovirus B19, influenza, CMV and Epstein-Barr virus. Three of the identified cytomegalovirus-associated TCR beta chains were confirmed in vitro to be specific for cytomegalovirus antigens.

From cysteine to phenylalanine, the CDR3 is 15 amino acids long. The sequence is cut down to CDR3 DNA, 45 bases in frame from base 1. V is shortened by 2 bases, J by 5 bases, and the region joining them spans 15 bases. From the germline V gene (reference sequence), CDR1 is SEHNR and CDR2 is FQNEAQ. The cohort consisted of some 730 healthy bone marrow donors. All cohort members were sampled while nominally healthy, although unrecorded immune exposures were likely present. The donor tested CMV seropositive and was one of the 289 seropositive cohort members. Each donor provided a peripheral blood sample, and peripheral blood mononuclear cells were used for TCR beta sequencing. Genomic DNA was extracted from the blood cell samples with the Qiagen DNeasy Blood Extraction Kit. The library was prepared using the immunoSEQ multiplex PCR assay. For the multiplex PCR, a mixture combining 60 forward primers for TCR Vbeta segments and 13 reverse primers for TCR Jbeta segments was used. A multiplex PCR assay on genomic DNA amplified the CDR3 region of rearranged TCR beta genes. On the Illumina HiSeq System, the amplified TCR beta libraries were sequenced as 87-base-pair reads. The original methods were these. A later analysis tallied 70 million to 100 million unique TCR beta chains across the 700 or so repertoires, and about 10 million of those chains were shared by two or more donors. A nearest-neighbor algorithm error-corrected the raw reads and collapsed the reads into unique sequences, merging closely related sequences to remove PCR and sequencing errors. To assign V, D and J gene segments, CDR3 sequences were aligned to IMGT reference sequences. For a sequence to be retained, a match of at least six nucleotides was required to both a V gene segment and a J gene segment. A rearrangement was called productive if the CDR3 had no stop codons and remained in frame with V and J, and every other rearrangement was called non-productive. Following IMGT convention, CDR3 was defined as the stretch from the second conserved V-encoded cysteine to the conserved J-encoded phenylalanine. The earlier analysis of a few hundred of the donors excluded any sequence lacking an unambiguous match to a single V gene segment. An earlier analysis of 450 to 650 of the donors called V segments functional above 56.7% productive rearrangements and segregating when the between-donor standard deviation exceeded 5%. A statistical classification framework was built for diagnosing cytomegalovirus status from the catalog of TCR beta chain sequences. In a later analysis, TCR nucleotide sequences were compared against IMGT/GENE-DB human TR gene sequences so that V and J genes could be assigned. Using the TCRdist pipeline, a later analysis assigned CDR3 sequences along with most-parsimonious VDJ recombination scenarios. A later analysis defined each TCR beta chain by its CDR3 amino acid sequence plus V-gene family, and excluded reads lacking a unique V-gene family. In a later analysis, 450 to 600 highly shared, low-generation-probability nucleotide sequences were removed to address suspected cross-contamination and a sequencing artifact. In a later analysis, a clonal expansion index for each public chain was calculated from normalized within-repertoire ranks of inferred template counts. A later analysis computed generation probabilities with a VDJ recombination model fitted to out-of-frame rearrangements, and checked the results against IGoR. A later analysis scored TCR-TCR, TCR-HLA and TCR-CMV co-occurrence with hypergeometric tests, applying a repertoire-size bias correction to TCR pairs. In a later analysis, false discovery rates were estimated by permuting HLA or CMV assignments 20 times. In a later analysis, co-occurring TCRs were grouped with DBSCAN, and TCRdist sequence similarity was added when clustering was performed within HLA-allele-positive subsets. For co-occurrence clustering, repertoires with fewer than 30,000 or more than 120,000 public chains were excluded, along with a handful of repertoires with anomalous nucleotide sharing. The table comes from immuneACCESS by way of TCRdb, which keeps in-frame sequences with V and J called. Part of the clones is missing from these tables; in studies checked, under half for an unresolved V gene and the rest for unknown reasons. Clone size and V and J calls were adopted from that table, with D and trimming inferred from the DNA. In this sample the table shows about 110,000 clones, roughly 82% of which occur a single time. The top ten clonotypes cover 2.5% to 3.5% of the sample.

This clone is a singleton in its sample. This receptor's antigen is unknown. Base qualities are not provided; no much larger clone lies one nucleotide away. Sequencing was done on a sample of PBMCs. The TCR comes from a male donor in good health and CMV-seropositive. The chain employs TRBV7-9 and TRBJ1-1, with no D gene named confidently. The CDR3 here reads CASSLSRQPGTEAFF. The DNA sequence is given as TGTGCCAGCAGCTTATCCCGGCAACCGGGTACTGAAGCTTTCTTT.